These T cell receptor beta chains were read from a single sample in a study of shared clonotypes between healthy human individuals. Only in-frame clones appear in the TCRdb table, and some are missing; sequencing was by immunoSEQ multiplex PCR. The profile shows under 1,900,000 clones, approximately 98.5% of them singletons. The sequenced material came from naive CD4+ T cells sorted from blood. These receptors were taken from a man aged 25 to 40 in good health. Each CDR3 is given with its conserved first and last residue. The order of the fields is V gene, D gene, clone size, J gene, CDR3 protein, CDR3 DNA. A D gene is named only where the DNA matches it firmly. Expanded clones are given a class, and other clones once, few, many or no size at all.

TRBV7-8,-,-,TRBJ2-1,CASSLRWEPRSYNEQFF,TGTGCCAGCAGCCTAAGATGGGAACCCCGCTCCTACAATGAGCAGTTCTTC
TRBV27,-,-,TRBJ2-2,CASSTQTTGELFF,TGTGCCAGCAGTACCCAAACCACCGGGGAGCTGTTTTTT
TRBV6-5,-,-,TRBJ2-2,CASNRQGDTGELFF,TGTGCCAGCAATCGGCAAGGGGACACCGGGGAGCTGTTTTTT
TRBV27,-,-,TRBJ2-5,CASSSNRIGQGYKQETQYF,TGTGCCAGCAGCTCAAATCGGATCGGCCAGGGCTACAAACAAGAGACCCAGTACTTC
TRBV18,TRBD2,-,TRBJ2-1,CASSPAGGLNEQFF,TGTGCCAGCTCACCGGCGGGAGGACTCAATGAGCAGTTCTTC
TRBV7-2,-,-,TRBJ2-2,CASRLEATNTGELFF,TGTGCCAGCAGGTTGGAGGCTACGAACACCGGGGAGCTGTTTTTT
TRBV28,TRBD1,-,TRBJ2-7,CASTGQASYEQYF,TGTGCCAGCACCGGACAGGCCTCCTACGAGCAGTACTTC
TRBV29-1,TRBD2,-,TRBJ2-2,CSAGRLAGTNTGELFF,TGCAGCGCCGGCAGACTAGCGGGAACGAACACCGGGGAGCTGTTTTTT
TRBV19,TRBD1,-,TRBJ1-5,CASRPRGGQPQHF,TGTGCCAGTCGTCCCAGGGGGGGACAGCCCCAGCATTTT
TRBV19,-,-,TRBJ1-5,CASSIITDNQPQHF,TGTGCCAGTAGTATTATCACAGATAATCAGCCCCAGCATTTT
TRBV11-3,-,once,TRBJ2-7,CDSSLAAGGYEQYF,TGTGACAGCAGCTTAGCGGCAGGGGGCTACGAGCAGTACTTC
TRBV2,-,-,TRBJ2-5,CASSVGLEETQYF,TGTGCCAGCAGTGTTGGCCTAGAAGAGACCCAGTACTTC
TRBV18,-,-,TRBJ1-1,CASSPRSLGLNTEAFF,TGTGCCAGCTCACCACGGAGCCTGGGGTTGAACACTGAAGCTTTCTTT
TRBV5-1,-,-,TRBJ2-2,CASGRDTGELFF,TGCGCCAGCGGGCGGGACACCGGGGAGCTGTTTTTT
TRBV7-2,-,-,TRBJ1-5,CASSLRAGDQPQHF,TGTGCCAGCAGCTTACGTGCTGGGGATCAGCCCCAGCATTTT
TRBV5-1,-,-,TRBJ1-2,CASSKGNSNYGYTF,TGCGCCAGCAGCAAAGGCAACTCTAACTATGGCTACACCTTC
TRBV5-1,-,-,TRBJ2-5,CASSSGGAGWGYQETQYF,TGCGCCAGCAGCTCGGGTGGGGCCGGCTGGGGGTACCAAGAGACCCAGTACTTC
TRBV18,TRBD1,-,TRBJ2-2,CASSPGTVNTGELFF,TGTGCCAGCTCACCAGGGACAGTTAACACCGGGGAGCTGTTTTTT
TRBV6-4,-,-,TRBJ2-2,CASSDGANTGELFF,TGTGCCAGCAGTGACGGGGCGAACACCGGGGAGCTGTTTTTT
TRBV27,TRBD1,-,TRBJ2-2,CASSSLGGGQGDTGELFF,TGTGCCAGCAGTTCCCTAGGGGGGGGACAGGGCGACACCGGGGAGCTGTTTTTT
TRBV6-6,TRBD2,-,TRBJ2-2,CASSWGTSSTGELFF,TGTGCCAGCAGTTGGGGGACTAGCAGTACCGGGGAGCTGTTTTTT
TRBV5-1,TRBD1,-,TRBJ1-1,CASSLEGRGRRTEAFF,TGCGCCAGCAGCTTGGAGGGCAGGGGGCGCCGGACTGAAGCTTTCTTT
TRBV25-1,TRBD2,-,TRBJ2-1,CASSREGPYNEQFF,TGTGCCAGCAGCCGGGAGGGGCCCTACAATGAGCAGTTCTTC
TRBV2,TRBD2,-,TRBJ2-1,CASSDGLAVRGDEQFF,TGTGCCAGCAGTGATGGACTAGCGGTCCGAGGGGATGAGCAGTTCTTC
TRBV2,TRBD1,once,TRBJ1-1,CASRDRGGSEAFF,TGTGCCAGCAGAGACAGGGGCGGGTCTGAAGCTTTCTTT
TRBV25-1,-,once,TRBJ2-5,CASRSAGTMTQYF,TGTGCCAGCAGGTCGGCGGGGACCATGACCCAGTACTTC
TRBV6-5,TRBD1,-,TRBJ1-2,CASSIDREYGYTF,TGTGCCAGCAGCATTGACAGGGAGTATGGCTACACCTTC
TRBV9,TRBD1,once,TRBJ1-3,CASSPRDSRNTIYF,TGTGCCAGCAGCCCGCGGGACAGCCGAAACACCATATATTTT
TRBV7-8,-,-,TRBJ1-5,CASSPQTDNQPQHF,TGTGCCAGCAGCCCACAGACAGACAATCAGCCCCAGCATTTT
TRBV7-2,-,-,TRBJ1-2,CASSRTESNYGYTF,TGTGCCAGCAGCCGGACGGAGTCTAACTATGGCTACACCTTC
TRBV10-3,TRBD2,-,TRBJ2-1,CAISEGEGPAGQFF,TGTGCCATCAGTGAGGGGGAGGGCCCCGCAGGGCAGTTCTTC
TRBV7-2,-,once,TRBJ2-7,CASSFVTGRVESYEQYF,TGTGCCAGCAGCTTTGTGACAGGTAGAGTGGAGTCCTACGAGCAGTACTTC
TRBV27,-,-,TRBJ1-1,CASSSSTTEAFF,TGTGCCAGCAGTTCCAGTACCACTGAAGCTTTCTTT
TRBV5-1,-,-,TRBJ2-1,CASSTRDSWPHEQFF,TGCGCCAGCAGCACCCGGGACTCGTGGCCCCATGAGCAGTTCTTC
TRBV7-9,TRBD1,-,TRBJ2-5,CASSFDRVLQETQYF,TGTGCCAGCAGCTTCGACAGGGTCCTCCAAGAGACCCAGTACTTC
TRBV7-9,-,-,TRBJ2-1,CAWGLAYNEQFF,TGTGCCTGGGGGCTCGCCTACAATGAGCAGTTCTTC
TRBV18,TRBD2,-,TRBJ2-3,CASNSVGGLADTQYF,TGTGCCAGCAATTCCGTGGGAGGGCTGGCAGATACGCAGTATTTT
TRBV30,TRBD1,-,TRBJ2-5,CAWSGARDSYYQETQYF,TGTGCCTGGAGTGGGGCCCGGGACAGCTATTACCAAGAGACCCAGTACTTC
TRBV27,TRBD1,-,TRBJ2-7,CASSSKGTGLGEQYF,TGTGCCAGCAGTTCGAAGGGGACAGGCCTAGGCGAGCAGTACTTC
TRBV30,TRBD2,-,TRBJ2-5,CAWSTFKTSGKETQYF,TGTGCCTGGAGCACCTTCAAGACTAGCGGGAAAGAGACCCAGTACTTC
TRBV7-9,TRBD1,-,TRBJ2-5,CASSLTQGVGVRETQYF,TGTGCCAGCAGCTTAACCCAGGGGGTAGGAGTAAGAGAGACCCAGTACTTC
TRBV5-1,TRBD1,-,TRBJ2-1,CASSLGRQGAPYNEQFF,TGCGCCAGCAGCTTGGGGCGTCAGGGGGCTCCCTACAATGAGCAGTTCTTC
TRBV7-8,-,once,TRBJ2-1,CASSTRPLSSYNEQFF,TGTGCCAGCAGCACACGACCTCTAAGCTCCTACAATGAGCAGTTCTTC
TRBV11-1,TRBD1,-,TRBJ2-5,CASSRGQGAQYF,TGTGCCAGCAGCCGGGGACAGGGAGCCCAGTACTTC
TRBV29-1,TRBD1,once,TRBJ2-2,CSVELRGRYTGELFF,TGCAGCGTTGAACTAAGGGGGCGGTACACCGGGGAGCTGTTTTTT
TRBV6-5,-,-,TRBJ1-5,CASSRSRESNQPQHF,TGTGCCAGCAGTCGCTCCCGGGAGAGCAATCAGCCCCAGCATTTT
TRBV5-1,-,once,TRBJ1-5,CASSFGGPGNQPQHF,TGCGCCAGCAGCTTCGGCGGTCCAGGGAATCAGCCCCAGCATTTT
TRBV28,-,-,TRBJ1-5,CASSFGFNQPQHF,TGTGCCAGCAGTTTCGGCTTCAATCAGCCCCAGCATTTT
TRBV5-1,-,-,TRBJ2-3,CASSLAQSVTDTQYF,TGCGCCAGCAGCTTGGCTCAGTCAGTCACAGATACGCAGTATTTT
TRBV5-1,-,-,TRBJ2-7,CASSLVRGSEQYF,TGCGCCAGCAGCTTGGTAAGAGGCTCCGAGCAGTACTTC
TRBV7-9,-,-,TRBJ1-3,CASSERRGSGNTIYF,TGTGCCAGCAGCGAAAGAAGGGGTTCTGGAAACACCATATATTTT
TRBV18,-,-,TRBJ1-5,CASSRDNNQPQHF,TGTGCCAGCTCGCGGGACAACAATCAGCCCCAGCATTTT
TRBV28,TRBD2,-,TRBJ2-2,CASSPLAGDDGELFF,TGTGCCAGCAGCCCGTTAGCGGGAGATGACGGGGAGCTGTTTTTT
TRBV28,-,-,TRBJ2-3,CASSPGQSTDTQYF,TGTGCCAGCAGTCCCGGACAGAGCACAGATACGCAGTATTTT
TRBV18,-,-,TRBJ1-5,CASSPEAYSNQPQHF,TGTGCCAGCTCACCTGAGGCTTATAGCAATCAGCCCCAGCATTTT
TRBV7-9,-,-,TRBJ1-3,CASRATGVSGNTIYF,TGTGCCAGCAGGGCCACTGGGGTCTCTGGAAACACCATATATTTT
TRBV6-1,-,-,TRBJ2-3,CAGRTTGTQYF,TGTGCCGGCAGGACTACCGGTACGCAGTATTTT
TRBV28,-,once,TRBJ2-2,CASSVTGTLYELFF,TGTGCCAGCAGTGTGACCGGGACATTATATGAGCTGTTTTTT
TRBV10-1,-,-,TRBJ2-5,CASSDRTPQETQYF,TGCGCCAGCAGTGATAGGACACCCCAAGAGACCCAGTACTTC
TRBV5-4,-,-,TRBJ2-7,CASSLWGYEQYF,TGTGCCAGCAGCTTGTGGGGTTACGAGCAGTACTTC